These 10 T cell receptor beta chains came from one sample sequenced in a study of T-cell reconstitution after alpha-beta-depleted transplantation in children. Unique molecular identifiers were used to barcode this TCRbeta library. TCRdb re-analysed the PCR reads in MiXCR, keeping a single row per CDR3 protein. This table holds 900,000 or so distinct CDR3 sequences, roughly 16% found once. Sequences were derived from PBMCs, mostly from graft donor cells, sampled 360 days after TCRalphabeta/CD19-depleted stem cell transplant. These receptors were taken from a male patient younger than 18 who had a stem cell transplant for acute lymphoblastic leukemia, so the T cells may come from the graft donor.

The chain uses TRBV6-5 and TRBJ2-1; D possibly corresponds to TRBD1 (6 bases). The V and J ends lost 2 bases and 7 bases respectively, with 12 bases between them. The CDR3 extends over 14 amino acids. The germline V gene encodes CDR1 MNHEY and CDR2 SVGAGI. The CDR3 protein is CASSYPGQGNEQFF. CDR3 in DNA: TGTGCCAGCAGTTACCCCGGGCAGGGGAATGAGCAGTTCTTC.

In its sample, this clonotype was seen a few times. The rearrangement links TRBV6-5 to TRBJ2-7, with 8 bases that match TRBD2. Per germline, CDR1 MNHEY and CDR2 SVGAGI. The CDR3 loop spans 21 amino acids. The trim removed 6 bases at V and 1 base at J, leaving 26 bases unmatched. The CDR3 loop reads CASSPVLGTRERAGASYEQYF. CDR3 coding DNA: TGTGCCAGCAGCCCCGTGTTAGGGACGAGAGAAAGAGCGGGAGCGTCCTACGAGCAGTACTTC.

This sequence joins TRBV15 and TRBJ2-7, with D uncertain. From germline, CDR1 is LNHNV and CDR2 YYDKDF (reference sequence). The CDR3 contains 14 residues. V gave up 0 bases and J gave up 2 bases, with 8 bases separating them. As DNA, the CDR3 is TGTGCCACCAGCAGAGATCCCCAGGCCTACGAGCAGTACTTC. Translated, it gives CATSRDPQAYEQYF. The full variable domain, completed using reference TRBV15 and TRBJ2-7, is DAMVIQNPRYQVTQFGKPVTLSCSQTLNHNVMYWYQQKSSQAPKLLFHYYDKDFNNEADTPDNFQSRRPNTSFCFLDIRSPGLGDTAMYLCATSRDPQAYEQYFGPGTRLTVT.

This chain joins TRBV4-1 and TRBJ2-7; 7 bases map to TRBD1. Germline V gene lookup returns CDR1 MGHRA and CDR2 YSYEKL. CDR3 length: 14 amino acids. J was trimmed by 4 bases and V by 3 bases; bases with no gene match: 6. The CDR3 region is CASSHGQGEYEQYF. The CDR3 DNA reads TGCGCCAGCAGCCACGGGCAGGGGGAGTACGAGCAGTACTTC.

This clonotype appeared a few times. The chain links TRBV29-1 to TRBJ1-5; no firm D call. V was trimmed by 6 bases and J by 1 base, leaving 13 bases between them. Germline CDR1 is SQVTM and CDR2 is ANQGSEA. The CDR3 loop spans 14 amino acids. The DNA of the CDR3 is TGCAGCGTCGGGCAAGGGCCGAGCAATCAGCCCCAGCATTTT. Translating it yields CSVGQGPSNQPQHF.

The chain carries TRBV19 and TRBJ1-1; D gene uncertain. V was clipped by 4 bases and J by 6 bases, with 15 bases between them. Germline V gene lookup returns CDR1 LNHDA and CDR2 SQIVND (reference sequence). The CDR3 is 14 amino acids. CDR3 region: CASSTYPGRPEAFF. CDR3 nucleotide sequence: TGTGCCAGTAGTACCTATCCAGGACGGCCTGAAGCTTTCTTT.

This clonotype was seen a handful of times. The J gene is TRBJ2-1, the V gene TRBV5-6, with 15 bases identical to TRBD2. Germline V gene sequence: CDR1 SGHDT, CDR2 YYEEEE. The V segment lost 3 bases and the J segment 8 bases; nucleotides outside the gene matches: 6. This CDR3 is built from 16 residues. The CDR3 loop reads CASSSGLAGGWYEQFF. The CDR3 region has the DNA TGTGCCAGCAGCTCTGGACTAGCGGGAGGGTGGTATGAGCAGTTCTTC.

This clonotype occurred a few times. The gene calls are TRBV5-1 and TRBJ2-1; maybe TRBD2 (5 bases). CDR1 and CDR2 (germline): SGHRS, YFSETQ. This CDR3 is built from 15 residues. The ends were cut back, 3 bases at V and 0 bases at J, with 10 bases in the middle. Written as DNA, the CDR3 is TGCGCCAGCAGCTGGAGGCGGATCTCCTACAATGAGCAGTTCTTC. The encoded protein is CASSWRRISYNEQFF.

The chain couples TRBV12-3 or TRBV12-4 to TRBJ2-7; 11 bases match TRBD2. V was clipped by 5 bases and J by 0 bases; unmatched bases: 6. The length of the CDR3 is 16 residues. This CDR3 reads CASSVGTSGSSYEQYF. The DNA of the CDR3 is TGTGCCAGCAGTGTAGGGACTAGCGGTTCCTCCTACGAGCAGTACTTC.

This clonotype was counted a few times. This chain's CDR3 is CATSRVRTSLYNEQFF. CDR3 sequence (DNA): TGTGCCACCAGCAGAGTAAGGACTAGCCTGTACAATGAGCAGTTCTTC. V is TRBV15 and J is TRBJ2-1, with 8 nucleotides matching TRBD2. Germline lookup yields CDR1 LNHNV and CDR2 YYDKDF (reference sequence). The CDR3 runs to 16 residues. V shed 1 base, J shed 4 bases, and the junction held 6 bases outside the gene matches.